These 32 T cell receptor beta chains originate from one sample sequenced in a study of T cell repertoires in cytomegalovirus infection. Their target antigens are unknown. TCRdb itself ran the reads through MiXCR, one entry per CDR3 protein. The sample consists of approximately 83,000 distinct CDR3 sequences, about 24% of them appearing once. Sequenced material: CD8+ T cells from cultured PBMCs, taken from culture after CMV antigen stimulation. These receptors were collected from a human donor in good health (CMV status not recorded). Some clones in this sample may be carry-over from other donors' samples.

In DNA form, the CDR3 reads TGCAGCGTTGAAGATCGACAGGGTATGAATGAGCAGTTCTTC. Its translation is CSVEDRQGMNEQFF. The genes are TRBV29-1 and TRBJ2-1; the match to TRBD1 covers 7 bases. The V and J ends lost 0 bases and 7 bases, in that order; junction bases with no gene match: 6. The CDR3 contains 14 residues. Germline loops: CDR1 SQVTM, CDR2 ANQGSEA.

Ten or more counts support this clonotype. The chain links TRBV19 to TRBJ2-1; 7 bases match TRBD2. J gave up 8 bases and V 6 bases, and 4 bases lay outside the gene matches. The CDR3 is 12 amino acids. Germline values: CDR1 LNHDA, CDR2 SQIVND (reference sequence). CDR3 amino acids: CASSYAGDEQFF. As DNA, the CDR3 is TGTGCCAGTAGCTATGCGGGGGATGAGCAGTTCTTC.

This clonotype was counted ten times or more. The rearrangement uses TRBV6-1 and TRBJ1-1; 11 bases align to TRBD1. From germline, CDR1 is MNHNS and CDR2 SASEGT. J was trimmed by 6 bases and V by 8 bases; bases with no gene match: 5. This CDR3 region has 13 residues. CDR3 protein: CASDGQGAAEAFF. The CDR3 DNA follows: TGTGCCAGCGATGGACAGGGGGCGGCTGAAGCTTTCTTT.

The chain combines TRBV14 with TRBJ1-6; the D is unclear. This CDR3 is built from 16 residues. Germline V gene sequence: CDR1 SGHDN, CDR2 FVKESK. V was clipped by 4 bases and J by 7 bases, with 17 bases between them. Here the CDR3 DNA reads TGTGCCAGCAGCCCTCTACCCCCTAAGGAGAATTCACCCCTCCACTTT. Translation gives CASSPLPPKENSPLHF.

This clonotype was counted ten times or more. The chain has TRBV7-9 and TRBJ2-1, with D uncertain. The germline V and J ends were trimmed by 4 bases and 6 bases, with 13 bases remaining between them. Germline V lookup: CDR1 SEHNR, CDR2 FQNEAQ (reference sequence). The CDR3 totals 14 residues. The CDR3 bases are TGTGCCAGCAGCTCCCATACCCTCCTCAATGAGCAGTTCTTC. Its translation is CASSSHTLLNEQFF.

This clonotype occurred a few times. The J gene is TRBJ2-7, the V gene TRBV27; 8 positions agree with TRBD1. V lost 5 bases and J lost 3; bases outside the gene matches: 9. CDR1 and CDR2 (germline): MNHEY, SMNVEV (reference sequence). The CDR3 is made up of 15 amino acids. CDR3 in DNA: TGTGCCAGCAGTCTCCTCGGACAGGGAATCTACGAGCAGTACTTC. It is translated as CASSLLGQGIYEQYF.

The chain joins TRBV5-1 to TRBJ2-7; TRBD1 agrees at 7 bases. The CDR3 extends over 13 amino acids. The germline V gene has CDR1 SGHRS and CDR2 YFSETQ. V lost 3 bases to trimming and J lost 2 bases; unmatched junction nucleotides: 2. The CDR3, as DNA: TGCGCCAGCAGCTCGACAGGGACCTACGAGCAGTACTTC. It yields the protein CASSSTGTYEQYF.

This sequence joins TRBV5-1 and TRBJ2-2, with 7 bases matching TRBD1. The V and J ends lost 2 bases and 0 bases, in that order; junction bases with no gene match: 7. This CDR3 comprises 17 residues. Germline CDR1 reads SGHRS; CDR2 reads YFSETQ. The CDR3 is CASSFPSGTANTGELFF. CDR3 bases: TGCGCCAGCAGCTTCCCTTCCGGGACAGCGAACACCGGGGAGCTGTTTTTT.

CDR3 DNA: TGCAGTGCCCCCCCCTCTAGCGGGAGAAGGTATGAGCAGTTCTTC. Translated: CSAPPSSGRRYEQFF. This rearrangement joins TRBV20-1 to TRBJ2-1, with 10 bases identical to TRBD2. Germline trimming cut 6 bases from V and 8 bases from J; bases unmatched to any gene: 13. The CDR3 totals 15 residues. The germline gives CDR1 DFQATT, CDR2 SNEGSKA (reference sequence).

This clonotype was counted at least ten times. The V call is TRBV7-8, the J call TRBJ1-1; a weak D match, TRBD1 (6 bases). This CDR3 contains 14 residues. CDR1 and CDR2 (germline): SGHVS, FQNEAQ. Trimming stripped 5 bases from V and 4 bases from J, with 14 bases between. The CDR3 protein is CASSPGTSGTEAFF. CDR3 DNA: TGTGCCAGCAGCCCCGGGACAAGTGGCACTGAAGCTTTCTTT.

This chain joins TRBV19 and TRBJ1-6; TRBD1 is a possible D gene (5 bases). CDR1 and CDR2 from the germline V gene are LNHDA and SQIVND (reference sequence). The V gene lost 4 bases and the J gene lost 0 bases, with 13 bases spanning the gap. CDR3 length: 17 amino acids. CDR3 sequence (DNA): TGTGCCAGTAGTAGGGACGGGGAGAGCTCCTATAATTCACCCCTCCACTTT. Its translation: CASSRDGESSYNSPLHF.

This clonotype was seen many times. This chain uses TRBV7-9 with TRBJ2-7; unclear D gene. V was trimmed by 5 bases and J by 1 base, leaving 9 bases between them. The CDR3 length is 13 residues. Germline CDR1 reads SEHNR; CDR2 reads FQNEAQ (reference sequence). The CDR3, as DNA: TGTGCCAGCAGCCCGTCCGCTTCCTACGAGCAGTACTTC. The encoded protein is CASSPSASYEQYF.

This clonotype was counted ten times or more. The V gene is TRBV6-6, the J gene TRBJ2-2; 8 bases agree with TRBD1. This CDR3 comprises 14 residues. J lost 6 bases, V lost 3 bases, and 3 bases had no gene match. Germline CDR1 MNHNY, CDR2 SVGAGI (reference sequence). For the CDR3, the DNA is TGTGCCAGCAGTTATCCGGACAGGGCCGGGGAGCTGTTTTTT. It yields the protein CASSYPDRAGELFF.

This clonotype turned up a few times. This rearrangement joins TRBV3-1 to TRBJ2-1; 10 nucleotides agree with TRBD2. The V segment lost 3 bases and the J segment 3 bases; nucleotides outside the gene matches: 8. This CDR3 region has 17 residues. Germline CDR1 is LGHDT and CDR2 is YNNKEL (reference sequence). The CDR3 region is CASSHLGVAGGYNEQFF. CDR3 DNA: TGTGCCAGCAGCCACCTCGGGGTAGCGGGGGGCTACAATGAGCAGTTCTTC.

The chain links TRBV30 to TRBJ2-7; 9 nucleotides line up with TRBD2. This CDR3 region has 14 residues. V shed 2 bases, J shed 0 bases, and the junction held 2 bases outside the gene matches. From germline, CDR1 is GTSNPN and CDR2 SVGIG (reference sequence). In nucleotides, the CDR3 is TGTGCCTGGAGTAGCGGGGGGAGCTCCTACGAGCAGTACTTC. It yields the protein CAWSSGGSSYEQYF.

A word on this clonotype: A much larger clone lies a single base off, so this may be a read error. The V gene is TRBV12-3 or TRBV12-4, the J gene TRBJ2-5, with D possibly matching TRBD1 (5 bases). There are 12 residues in the CDR3. CDR3 sequence (DNA): TGTACCAGCAGTGACAGACAAGAGACCCAGTACTTC. It encodes CTSSDRQETQYF.

This clonotype was seen a handful of times. V and J are TRBV12-3 or TRBV12-4 and TRBJ1-3, with a weak D call TRBD1 (6 bases). V shed 4 bases and J shed 3 bases, with 13 bases lying between them. CDR3 length equals 15 residues. DNA for the CDR3: TGTGCCAGCAGTTCCCTGGCAGGGGTTGGAAACACCATATATTTT. Residues: CASSSLAGVGNTIYF.

This clonotype was recorded at least ten times. The CDR3 DNA reads TGTGCCAGTAGTAAAGGGAAGGGGACTAGCCTGAATGAGCAGTTCTTC. This encodes CASSKGKGTSLNEQFF. The V call is TRBV19, the J call TRBJ2-1, with 9 bases aligning to TRBD2. V lost 4 bases to trimming and J lost 7 bases; unmatched junction nucleotides: 11. The CDR3 contains 16 residues. Germline V gene sequence: CDR1 LNHDA, CDR2 SQIVND (reference sequence). Full variable domain (remainder filled in from reference TRBV19 and TRBJ2-1): DGGITQSPKYLFRKEGQNVTLSCEQNLNHDAMYWYRQDPGQGLRLIYYSQIVNDFQKGDIAEGYSVSREKKESFPLTVTSAQKNPTAFYLCASSKGKGTSLNEQFFGPGTRLTVL.

This clonotype was detected only once. V and J are TRBV20-1 and TRBJ1-2; 10 bases map to TRBD1. The CDR3 is made up of 13 amino acids. Germline V gives CDR1 DFQATT, CDR2 SNEGSKA (reference sequence). The J segment lost 8 bases and the V segment lost 5 bases, leaving 8 bases of the junction unmatched. The CDR3 coding sequence is TGCAGTGCTCCTCGACAGGGGGCAAAGGGCTACACCTTC. It specifies CSAPRQGAKGYTF.

This clonotype was recorded a few times. CDR3: CASSLGGQGNQPQHF. In DNA, the CDR3 is TGCGCCAGCAGCCTGGGAGGACAGGGAAATCAGCCCCAGCATTTT. This sequence joins TRBV4-1 and TRBJ1-5; the match to TRBD1 covers 8 bases. CDR3 length: 15 amino acids. Trimming at V came to 4 bases and at J to 4 bases, leaving 6 bases not matched to a gene. Germline V gives CDR1 MGHRA, CDR2 YSYEKL.

V and J are TRBV12-3 or TRBV12-4 and TRBJ2-1; 8 nucleotides line up with TRBD1. Trimming cost V 7 bases and J 3 bases; bases outside gene matches: 8. The CDR3 is 15 residues long. CDR3 in amino acids: CASKPRTGIYNEQFF. The CDR3 coding sequence is TGTGCCAGCAAGCCCCGGACAGGGATCTACAATGAGCAGTTCTTC.

This clonotype showed up just a few times. The chain's CDR3 is CASSFLDPTGSYQPQHF. DNA for the CDR3: TGTGCCAGCAGTTTCCTCGACCCGACAGGGTCCTATCAGCCCCAGCATTTT. The V and J genes are TRBV28 and TRBJ1-5; 7 bases are shared with TRBD1. Germline CDR1 and CDR2: MDHEN and SYDVKM. The CDR3 contains 17 residues. Trimming at V came to 3 bases and at J to 5 bases, leaving 13 bases not matched to a gene. The full variable domain, with the rest looked up from reference TRBV28 and TRBJ1-5, is DVKVTQSSRYLVKRTGEKVFLECVQDMDHENMFWYRQDPGLGLRLIYFSYDVKMKEKGDIPEGYSVSREKKERFSLILESASTNQTSMYLCASSFLDPTGSYQPQHFGDGTRLSIL.

This clonotype came up many times. The CDR3 reads CATRGSVSGNTIYF. The DNA of the CDR3 is TGTGCCACCCGAGGTTCAGTCTCTGGAAACACCATATATTTT. V gene TRBV6-1 combines with J gene TRBJ1-3, with D uncertain. Trimming took off 10 bases at V and 0 bases at J, with 13 bases between the two ends. The CDR3 is made up of 14 amino acids. Germline values: CDR1 MNHNS, CDR2 SASEGT.

There are a few counts of this clonotype. The DNA of the CDR3 is TGTGCCAGCAGTCGAGGTGCGGACAATGAGCAGTTCTTC. Translating gives CASSRGADNEQFF. This chain links TRBV12-3 or TRBV12-4 with TRBJ2-1; no clear D. The V gene lost 5 bases and the J gene lost 5 bases, with 10 bases spanning the gap. The CDR3 loop spans 13 amino acids.

This clonotype was seen only once. The rearrangement uses TRBV4-3 and TRBJ2-2; 7 positions match TRBD2. V lost 0 bases, J lost 4 bases, and 5 bases stayed unmatched. This CDR3 comprises 16 residues. Germline CDR1 is LGHNA and CDR2 is YSLEER. The CDR3 loop is CASSQDRASGTGELFF. The CDR3 DNA reads TGCGCCAGCAGCCAAGATCGGGCTAGCGGCACCGGGGAGCTGTTTTTT.

This clonotype was counted a few times. The chain joins TRBV19 to TRBJ2-1; tentatively, D is TRBD2 (6 bases). The CDR3 totals 16 residues. Germline lookup yields CDR1 LNHDA and CDR2 SQIVND (reference sequence). The V gene lost 5 bases and the J gene lost 9 bases, with 23 bases spanning the gap. The CDR3: CASSDYGSRTGGEQFF. As DNA, the CDR3 is TGTGCCAGTAGTGACTACGGGAGCAGGACGGGTGGTGAGCAGTTCTTC.

This clonotype was picked up one time. The chain carries TRBV13 and TRBJ2-3, with D possibly called TRBD1 or TRBD2 (5 bases each). There are 14 residues in the CDR3. CDR1 and CDR2 from the germline V gene are PRHDT and FYEKMQ (reference sequence). Trimming shortened V by 10 bases and J by 4 bases, and 18 bases separated the two germline ends. The CDR3 DNA is TGTGCCATAAGCTTAGGTCGAGGGGCAGATACGCAGTATTTT. It is translated as CAISLGRGADTQYF.

As to this clonotype: A read error may explain this, as a much larger clone is one base away. V is TRBV27 and J is TRBJ2-2; perhaps TRBD1 as D (6 bases). Germline V gives CDR1 MNHEY, CDR2 SMNVEV (reference sequence). This CDR3 region has 14 residues. The CDR3 is CTSSFGDTTGELFF. Written as DNA, the CDR3 is TGTACCAGCAGTTTTGGGGACACCACCGGGGAGCTGTTTTTT.

This clonotype was counted between two and nine times. The rearrangement uses TRBV19 and TRBJ2-5; D might be TRBD1 (6 bases). Germline V CDR1 and CDR2: LNHDA, SQIVND (reference sequence). The germline V and J ends were trimmed by 3 bases and 4 bases, with 15 bases remaining between them. The CDR3 length is 15 residues. The CDR3 DNA reads TGTGCCAGTAGTATCAGGGGCTCGTATCTAGAGACCCAGTACTTC. Protein: CASSIRGSYLETQYF.

The rearrangement joins TRBV5-6 to TRBJ2-5, with D unclear. This CDR3 is built from 13 residues. Per the germline V gene, CDR1 is SGHDT and CDR2 is YYEEEE. Deletions cut 3 bases from V and 5 bases from J, with 11 bases between. The CDR3 coding sequence is TGTGCCAGCAGCTCCCTAGGCCGGGAGACCCAGTACTTC. Amino acids: CASSSLGRETQYF.

The sample holds a few counts of this clonotype. The genes are TRBV2 and TRBJ1-1; D might be TRBD1 (6 bases). This CDR3 is 14 amino acids long. The V gene's germline CDR1 is SNHLY and CDR2 FYNNEI. Trimming pared 5 bases from V and 1 base from J, leaving 11 bases between. DNA of the CDR3: TGTGCCAGCAGTCTAATGGGGGCGAACACTGAAGCTTTCTTT. Translation: CASSLMGANTEAFF.

This clonotype was seen a handful of times. V gene TRBV2 combines with J gene TRBJ2-3, with 9 positions matching TRBD2. Germline V CDR1 and CDR2: SNHLY, FYNNEI. Trimming at V came to 4 bases and at J to 2 bases, leaving 4 bases not matched to a gene. There are 15 residues in the CDR3. The CDR3: CASSVTSGATDTQYF. The DNA for the CDR3 is TGTGCCAGCAGTGTGACTAGCGGAGCCACAGATACGCAGTATTTT.